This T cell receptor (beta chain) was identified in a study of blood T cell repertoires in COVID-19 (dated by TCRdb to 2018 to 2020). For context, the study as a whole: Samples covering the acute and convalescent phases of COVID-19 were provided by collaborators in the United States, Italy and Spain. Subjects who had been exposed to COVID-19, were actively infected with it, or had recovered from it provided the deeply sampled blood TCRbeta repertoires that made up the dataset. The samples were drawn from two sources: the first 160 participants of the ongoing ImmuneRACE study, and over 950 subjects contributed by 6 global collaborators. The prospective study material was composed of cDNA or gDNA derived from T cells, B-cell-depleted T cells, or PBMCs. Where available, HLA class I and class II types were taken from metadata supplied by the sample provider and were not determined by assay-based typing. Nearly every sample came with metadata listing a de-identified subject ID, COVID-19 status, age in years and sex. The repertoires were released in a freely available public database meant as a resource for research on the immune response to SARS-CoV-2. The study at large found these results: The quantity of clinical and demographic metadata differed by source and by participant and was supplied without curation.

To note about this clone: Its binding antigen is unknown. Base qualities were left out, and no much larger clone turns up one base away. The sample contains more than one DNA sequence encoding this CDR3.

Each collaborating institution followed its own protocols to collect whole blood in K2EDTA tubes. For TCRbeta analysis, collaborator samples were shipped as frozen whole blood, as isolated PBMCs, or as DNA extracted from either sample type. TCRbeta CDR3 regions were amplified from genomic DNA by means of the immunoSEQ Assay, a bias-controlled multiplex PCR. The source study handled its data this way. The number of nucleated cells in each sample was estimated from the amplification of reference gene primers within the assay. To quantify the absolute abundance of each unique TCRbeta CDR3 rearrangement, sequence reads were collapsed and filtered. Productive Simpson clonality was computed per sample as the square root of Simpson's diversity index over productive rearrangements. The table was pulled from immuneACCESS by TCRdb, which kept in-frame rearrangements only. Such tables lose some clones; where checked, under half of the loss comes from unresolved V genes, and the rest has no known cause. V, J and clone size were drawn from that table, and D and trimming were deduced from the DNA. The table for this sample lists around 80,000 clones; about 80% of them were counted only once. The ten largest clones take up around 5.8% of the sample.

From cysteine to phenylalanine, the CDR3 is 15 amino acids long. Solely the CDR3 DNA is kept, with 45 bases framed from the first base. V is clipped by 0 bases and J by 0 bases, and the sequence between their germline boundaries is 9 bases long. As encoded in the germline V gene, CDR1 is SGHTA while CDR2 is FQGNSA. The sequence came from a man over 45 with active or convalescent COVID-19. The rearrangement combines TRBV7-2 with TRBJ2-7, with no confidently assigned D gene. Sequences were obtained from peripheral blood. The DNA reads TGTGCCAGCAGCTTAGCCCCGGGTAGCTCCTACGAGCAGTACTTC. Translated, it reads CASSLAPGSSYEQYF.